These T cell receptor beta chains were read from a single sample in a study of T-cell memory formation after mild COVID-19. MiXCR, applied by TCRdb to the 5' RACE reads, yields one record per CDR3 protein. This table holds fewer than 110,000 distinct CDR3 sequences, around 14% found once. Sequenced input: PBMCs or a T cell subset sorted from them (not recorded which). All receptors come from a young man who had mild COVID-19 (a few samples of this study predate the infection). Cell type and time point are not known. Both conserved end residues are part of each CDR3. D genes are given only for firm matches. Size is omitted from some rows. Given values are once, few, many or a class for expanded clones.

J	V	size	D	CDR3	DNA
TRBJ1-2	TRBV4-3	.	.	CASSPEGGAIYGYTF	TGCGCCAGCAGCCCAGAGGGAGGGGCGATCTATGGCTACACCTTC
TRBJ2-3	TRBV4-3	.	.	CASSQDWTGAADTQYF	TGCGCCAGCAGCCAAGACTGGACGGGGGCTGCAGATACGCAGTATTTT
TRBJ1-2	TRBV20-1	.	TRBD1	CSAKGQGNYGHTF	TGCAGTGCTAAGGGACAGGGGAACTATGGCCACACCTTC
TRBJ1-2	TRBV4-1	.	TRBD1	CASSQDDRENYGYTF	TGCGCCAGCAGCCAAGATGACAGGGAGAACTATGGCTACACCTTC
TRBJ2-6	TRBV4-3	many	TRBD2	CASSQVPSGGSGANVLTF	TGCGCCAGCAGCCAAGTACCTAGCGGGGGGTCTGGGGCCAACGTCCTGACTTTC
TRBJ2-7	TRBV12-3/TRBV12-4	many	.	CASSFSRDSPYEQYF	TGTGCCAGCAGTTTTTCCAGGGATAGTCCCTACGAGCAGTACTTC
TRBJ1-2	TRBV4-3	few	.	CASSGRGGSDGPENGYTF	TGCGCCAGCAGCGGCCGGGGGGGCAGCGACGGTCCAGAGAATGGCTACACCTTC
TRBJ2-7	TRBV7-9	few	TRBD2	CASSPLAGVEQYF	TGTGCCAGCAGCCCACTAGCGGGGGTCGAGCAGTACTTC
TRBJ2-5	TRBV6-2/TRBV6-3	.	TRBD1	CASSQDRGPQETQYF	TGTGCCAGCAGTCAGGACAGGGGACCACAAGAGACCCAGTACTTC
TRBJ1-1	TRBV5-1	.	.	CASSLLGPAEAFF	TGCGCCAGCAGCTTGCTCGGACCTGCTGAAGCTTTCTTT
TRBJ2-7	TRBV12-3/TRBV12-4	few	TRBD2	CASSGGRGGYEQYF	TGTGCCAGCAGTGGGGGGAGGGGTGGGTACGAGCAGTACTTC
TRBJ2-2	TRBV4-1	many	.	CASSRGLGDTGELFF	TGCGCCAGCAGCCGAGGACTGGGGGACACCGGGGAGCTGTTTTTT
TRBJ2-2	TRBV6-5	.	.	CASSYSAGDTGELFF	TGTGCCAGCAGTTACTCGGCAGGGGACACCGGGGAGCTGTTTTTT
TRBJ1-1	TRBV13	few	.	CASSLEIENTEAFF	TGTGCCAGCAGCTTAGAAATTGAGAACACTGAAGCTTTCTTT
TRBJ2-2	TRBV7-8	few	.	CASSPAPKTGSTGELFF	TGTGCCAGCAGCCCCGCACCCAAAACAGGGTCCACCGGGGAGCTGTTTTTT
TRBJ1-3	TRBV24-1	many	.	CATSDLRSGNTIYF	TGTGCCACCAGTGATTTGCGCTCTGGAAACACCATATATTTT
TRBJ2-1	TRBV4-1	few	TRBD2	CASSQDLRAGLIWNEQFF	TGCGCCAGCAGCCAAGATTTGCGAGCGGGGTTAATTTGGAATGAGCAGTTCTTC
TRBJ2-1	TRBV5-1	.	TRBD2	CASSDTSGGYNEQFF	TGCGCCAGCAGCGATACTAGCGGGGGGTACAATGAGCAGTTCTTC
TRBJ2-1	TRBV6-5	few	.	CASRRAPQEYNEQFF	TGTGCCAGCAGGCGTGCCCCGCAGGAGTACAATGAGCAGTTCTTC
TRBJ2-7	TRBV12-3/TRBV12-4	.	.	CASSLASSYEQYF	TGTGCCAGCAGTTTAGCTTCCAGCTACGAGCAGTACTTC
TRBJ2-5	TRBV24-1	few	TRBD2	CVLLQTLAGGKETQYF	TGCGTTCTTCTACAAACGCTAGCGGGGGGGAAAGAGACCCAGTACTTC
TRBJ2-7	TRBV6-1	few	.	CASTQTDPYEQYF	TGTGCCAGCACCCAGACTGATCCCTACGAGCAGTACTTC
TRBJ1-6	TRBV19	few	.	CASSPRAYNSPLHF	TGTGCCAGTAGTCCCAGGGCATACAATTCACCCCTCCACTTT
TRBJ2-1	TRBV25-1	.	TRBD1	CASSGPGQGAAGEQFF	TGTGCCAGCAGTGGGCCGGGACAGGGGGCCGCCGGGGAGCAGTTCTTC
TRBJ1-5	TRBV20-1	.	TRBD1	CSAWDRVTNQPQHF	TGCAGTGCTTGGGACAGGGTTACCAATCAGCCCCAGCATTTT
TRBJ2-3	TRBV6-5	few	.	CASGQSGPGGTDTQYF	TGTGCCAGCGGGCAGAGCGGTCCTGGGGGCACAGATACGCAGTATTTT
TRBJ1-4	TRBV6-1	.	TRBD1	CASTEGGRSEKLFF	TGTGCCAGCACCGAAGGGGGCCGGAGTGAAAAACTGTTTTTT
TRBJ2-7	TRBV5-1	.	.	CASSLGEGYEQYF	TGCGCCAGCAGCTTGGGTGAGGGCTACGAGCAGTACTTC
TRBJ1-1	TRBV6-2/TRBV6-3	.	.	CASSIKGEAFF	TGTGCCAGCAGCATTAAGGGTGAAGCTTTCTTT
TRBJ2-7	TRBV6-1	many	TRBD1	CASSEAPMTGSLYYEQYF	TGTGCCAGCAGTGAAGCACCCATGACAGGGTCCCTATACTACGAGCAGTACTTC
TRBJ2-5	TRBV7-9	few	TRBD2	CASSPRNSGGRKETQYF	TGTGCCAGCAGCCCACGGAATAGCGGGGGTCGGAAAGAGACCCAGTACTTC
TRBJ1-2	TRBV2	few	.	CASTRGNYGYTF	TGTGCCAGCACCCGGGGGAACTATGGCTACACCTTC
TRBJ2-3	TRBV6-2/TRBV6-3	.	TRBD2	CASSYLTSGGPSTDTQYF	TGTGCCAGCAGTTACCTGACTAGCGGGGGGCCTAGCACAGATACGCAGTATTTT
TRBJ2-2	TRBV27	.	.	CASSWGASTGELFF	TGTGCCAGCAGTTGGGGGGCCAGCACCGGGGAGCTGTTTTTT
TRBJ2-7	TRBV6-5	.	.	CASSYSTGILYEQYF	TGTGCCAGCAGTTACTCGACGGGGATTCTCTACGAGCAGTACTTC
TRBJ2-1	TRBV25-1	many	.	CASSGANEQFF	TGTGCCAGCAGTGGGGCCAATGAGCAGTTCTTC
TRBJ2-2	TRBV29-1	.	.	CSVYSAGELFF	TGCAGCGTTTACAGTGCCGGGGAGCTGTTTTTT
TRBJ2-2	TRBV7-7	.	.	CASSLQVPGELFF	TGTGCTAGCAGCCTTCAGGTTCCCGGGGAGCTGTTTTTT
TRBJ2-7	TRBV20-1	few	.	CSARVSRKGYEQYF	TGCAGTGCTAGAGTCTCTAGGAAAGGCTACGAGCAGTACTTC
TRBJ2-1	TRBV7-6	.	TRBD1	CASSSRDRGNEQFF	TGTGCCAGCAGCTCTCGGGACAGGGGAAATGAGCAGTTCTTC
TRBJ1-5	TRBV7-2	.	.	CASSWGSYSNQPQHF	TGTGCCAGCAGCTGGGGGAGCTATAGCAATCAGCCCCAGCATTTT
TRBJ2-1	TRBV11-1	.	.	CASRERGVRSYNEQFF	TGTGCCAGCAGGGAAAGGGGAGTACGCTCCTACAATGAGCAGTTCTTC
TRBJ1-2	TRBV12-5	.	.	CAIGWGTNGYTF	TGTGCTATTGGGTGGGGGACAAATGGCTACACCTTC
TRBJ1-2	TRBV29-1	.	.	CSVQPVGNYGYTF	TGCAGCGTCCAACCGGTGGGGAACTATGGCTACACCTTC
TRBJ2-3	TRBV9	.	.	CASSVAGLPADTQYF	TGTGCCAGCAGCGTAGCGGGCCTCCCGGCAGATACGCAGTATTTT